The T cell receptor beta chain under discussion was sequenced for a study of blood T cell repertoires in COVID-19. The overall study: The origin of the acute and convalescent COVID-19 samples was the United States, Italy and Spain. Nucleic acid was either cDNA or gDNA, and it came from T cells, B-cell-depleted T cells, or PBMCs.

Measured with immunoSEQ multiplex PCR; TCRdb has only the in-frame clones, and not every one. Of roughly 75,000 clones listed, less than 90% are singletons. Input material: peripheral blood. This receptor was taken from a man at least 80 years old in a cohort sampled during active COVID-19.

In DNA, the CDR3 is TGTGCCAGTACCGGAGCGGGGAATCAGCCCCAGCATTTT. Encoded protein: CASTGAGNQPQHF. The genes are TRBV2 and TRBJ1-5; D not resolved. V was pared by 9 bases and J by 4 bases, with 13 bases between. The CDR3 is 13 residues long. CDR1 SNHLY and CDR2 FYNNEI come from the germline V gene. The full variable domain, with the rest looked up from reference TRBV2 and TRBJ1-5, is EPEVTQTPSHQVTQMGQEVILRCVPISNHLYFYWYRQILGQKVEFLVSFYNNEISEKSEIFDDQFSVERPDGSNFTLKIRSTKLEDSAMYFCASTGAGNQPQHFGDGTRLSIL.